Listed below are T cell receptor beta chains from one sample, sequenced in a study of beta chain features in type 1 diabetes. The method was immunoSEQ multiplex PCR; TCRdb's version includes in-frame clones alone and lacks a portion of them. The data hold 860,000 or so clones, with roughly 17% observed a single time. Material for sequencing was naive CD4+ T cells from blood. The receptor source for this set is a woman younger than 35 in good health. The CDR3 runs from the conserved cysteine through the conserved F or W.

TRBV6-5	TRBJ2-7	CASRGDRAYEQYF
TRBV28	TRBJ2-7	CASSLQRDSYEQYF
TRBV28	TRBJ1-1	CASSLSWQGGAEAFF
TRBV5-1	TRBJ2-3	CASSPSTEGDTQYF
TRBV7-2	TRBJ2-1	CASSLVASGSGNEQFF
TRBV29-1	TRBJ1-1	CSVEGQKNTEAFF
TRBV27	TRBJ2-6	CASSLRSGANVLTF
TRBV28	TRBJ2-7	CASSFAGTYEQYF
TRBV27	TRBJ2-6	CASSPYLLTTGANVLTF
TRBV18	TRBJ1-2	CASSQTDRGGNYGYTF
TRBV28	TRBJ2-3	CASSPHGGGTDTQYF
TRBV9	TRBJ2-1	CASSENGRRQFF
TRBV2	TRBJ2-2	CASSSPGELFF
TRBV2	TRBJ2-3	CASSRQLAGAPTDTQYF
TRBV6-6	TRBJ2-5	CASSVPGLGGETQYF
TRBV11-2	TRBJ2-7	CASRPGTSGRPYEQYF
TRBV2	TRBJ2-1	CASSPGTYNEQFF
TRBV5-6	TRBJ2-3	CASSLSGTGRSDTQYF
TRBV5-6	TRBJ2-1	CASSLEAAARWVEQFF
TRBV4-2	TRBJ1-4	CASSQDSIRTNEKLFF
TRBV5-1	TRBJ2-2	CASSLAGLAGFSGELFF
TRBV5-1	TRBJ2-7	CASSFEGSSYEQYF
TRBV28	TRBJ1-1	CAVGGLRWTEAFF
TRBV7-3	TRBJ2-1	CASSPSLAGGNEQFF
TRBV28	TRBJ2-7	CASYGGTGWSEQYF
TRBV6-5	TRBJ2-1	CASRLPGVNEQFF
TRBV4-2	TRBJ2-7	CASSLDSYEQYF
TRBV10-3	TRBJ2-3	CAINPSAFTDTQYF
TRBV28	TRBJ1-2	CASSFDDYGYTF
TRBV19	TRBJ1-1	CASSFGVATAEAFF
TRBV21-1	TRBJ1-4	CASSTQEGQQNEKLFF
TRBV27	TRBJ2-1	CASRTLTGYLQFF
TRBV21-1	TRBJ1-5	CASSKAGADSEHNQPQHF
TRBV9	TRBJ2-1	CASSVDGPSYNEQFF
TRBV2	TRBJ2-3	CASSPLAGVSDTQYF
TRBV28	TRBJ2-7	CASSSSGTGRNEQYF
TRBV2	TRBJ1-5	CASSVQGTQPQHF
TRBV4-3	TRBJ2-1	CASSQDVGGGYNEQFF
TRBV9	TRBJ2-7	CASIGNEQYF
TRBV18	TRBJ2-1	CASSPGTGLFGEQFF
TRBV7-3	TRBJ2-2	CASSRGELNTGELFF
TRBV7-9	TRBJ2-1	CASSISSGGFGNEQFF
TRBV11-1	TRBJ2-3	CASSLDATNTQYF
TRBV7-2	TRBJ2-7	CASSQQTGIWYEQYF
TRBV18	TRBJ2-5	CASSLEERTSGKETQYF
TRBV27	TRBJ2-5	CATGASGTAGETQYF
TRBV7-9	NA	CASSLGSYETQYF
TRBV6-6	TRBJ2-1	CASSYTGGESEQFF
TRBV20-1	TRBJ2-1	CSATLWDEQFF
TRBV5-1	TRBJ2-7	CASSSGDREMRFEQYF